Detailed here is one T cell receptor beta chain. No antigen is known for it. Within one base of it there is no much larger clone, and no base qualities were kept. Library preparation was by the immunoSEQ multiplex PCR assay. In the paper's pipeline: A statistical classification framework was built to diagnose cytomegalovirus status from the catalog of TCR beta chain sequences. TCRdb took over this immuneACCESS table, retaining in-frame rearrangements with V and J assigned. Such tables are incomplete; in checked studies, under half of the missing clones stem from an unresolved V gene, and the remainder is unexplained. The V and J calls and clone size come from that table; D and trimming were worked out from the DNA. A total of tens of thousands of clones appear in this sample, approximately 90% of them only once. The top ten clones comprise 3.5% to 4% of the sample. This sample is drawn from a study of cytomegalovirus exposure and HLA in healthy donors (dated 2017 in TCRdb). Study-level background: According to a later analysis, one platform produced both the 120 validation repertoires and the 670 or so repertoires of the first cohort. The study aimed to test whether signatures of past pathogen exposure could be identified by cataloging public T cell receptors. Besides the first cohort of more than 650 subjects, a separate validation cohort made up of 120 or so different subjects was used. High-throughput TCR immunosequencing, statistical association of individual TCRs with disease status, and machine learning were combined to predict cytomegalovirus infection status.

Germline trimming: 8 bases from V, 5 bases from J; junction bases outside gene matches: 3. The germline V gene sets CDR1 to SGHAT and CDR2 to FQNNGV. Inclusive of the bounding cysteine and phenylalanine, the CDR3 is 14 residues long. The sequence is cut down to CDR3 DNA, 42 bases in frame from base 1. Study-wide findings and limitations: Three of the identified cytomegalovirus-associated TCR beta chains were confirmed in vitro to be specific for cytomegalovirus antigens. The classifier was reported to diagnose cytomegalovirus status with high specificity and sensitivity in both the original and validation cohorts. The authors suggested that the approach could potentially be generalized to other disease states and immunological phenotypes. The study listed 164 TCR beta chains as associated with cytomegalovirus. All 120 or so repertoires were used to score co-occurrence in the validation cohort in a later analysis, because that analysis had no HLA typing for the cohort. Across donors, most TCR sequences were observed very rarely, whereas some public TCRs were present in many individuals. Of the cluster scores, approximately 95% were above 0 in a later analysis, which found that TCRs clustered in the first cohort also tended to co-occur in the 120 or so validation repertoires.

Donors formed part of the validation cohort, which comprised about 120 subjects and was distinct from the first cohort of several hundred subjects. The V gene is TRBV11-2 and the J gene is TRBJ2-2; the junction holds 12 bases that match TRBD2. The clonotype was recovered from a woman aged 18 to 35 in good health and CMV-seropositive. Sequencing was performed on PBMCs. In nucleotide form, the sequence is TGTGCCAGCGGGGGGACTAGCGGGACCGGGGAGCTGTTTTTT. This sequence encodes CASGGTSGTGELFF. Outside the CDR3, residues come from the reference TRBV11-2 and TRBJ2-2 proteins, so the full variable domain is: EAGVAQSPRYKIIEKRQSVAFWCNPISGHATLYWYQQILGQGPKLLIQFQNNGVVDDSQLPKDRFSAERLKGVDSTLKIQPAKLEDSAVYLCASGGTSGTGELFFGEGSRLTVL.